This T cell receptor beta chain was captured by sequencing in a study of cytomegalovirus exposure and HLA in healthy donors. The donors were members of the validation cohort, which comprised 120 subjects and was separate from the first cohort of more than 500 subjects. Worth noting for this clone: Its target is not known.

With V trimmed by 5 bases and J by 8 bases, 8 bases remained unmatched. There are 14 residues in the CDR3. Germline CDR1 reads SEHNR; CDR2 reads FQNEAQ (reference sequence). Overall study findings and caveats: One later analysis, an examination of the roughly 130 validation repertoires, found that first-cohort TCR clusters tended to co-occur in them. The investigators catalogued 150 to 200 TCR beta chains as cytomegalovirus-associated. Through in vitro validation, three CMV-associated chains were shown to be specific for CMV antigens.

Sequencing used immunoSEQ multiplex PCR; TCRdb keeps in-frame clones, though not all of them. The sample includes roughly 70,000 clones, about 95% of them seen just once. Sequenced sample: PBMCs. The chain uses TRBV7-9 and TRBJ1-2, with 10 bases fitting TRBD1. The TCR comes from a man aged 18 to 30 in good health and CMV-seronegative. CDR3 in DNA: TGTGCCAGCAGCCCTGGGACAGGGGCGGGAGGCTACACCTTC. This sequence encodes CASSPGTGAGGYTF.